This T cell receptor (beta chain) is drawn from a study of blood T cell repertoires in COVID-19. Turning to the study itself: Whether acute or convalescent, the COVID-19 samples came from the United States, Italy and Spain. In each case, the material was cDNA or gDNA derived from T cells, B-cell-depleted T cells, or PBMCs.

Authors' analysis steps: Cell counts per sample came from amplifying reference gene primers. TCRdb's copy holds only in-frame clones and misses some; the assay was immunoSEQ multiplex PCR. From that table come the V and J calls and clone size; the DNA was used to work out D and trimming. Counted here are over 200,000 clones, about nine tenths occurring once; the ten biggest clones make up 6.5%. V lost 2 bases and J lost 2, with 7 bases in between. There are 13 residues in the CDR3. Germline V gene lookup returns CDR1 LGHDT and CDR2 YNNKEL (reference sequence). The rearrangement uses TRBV3-1 (or the pseudogene TRBV3-2) and TRBJ2-7; D unresolved. The sample comprised peripheral blood. The sequence was obtained from a man between 60 and 70 years old who had recovered from COVID-19. CDR3 nucleotides: TGTGCCAGCAGCCAATCAGGCCCCTACGAGCAGTACTTC. The encoded protein is CASSQSGPYEQYF.